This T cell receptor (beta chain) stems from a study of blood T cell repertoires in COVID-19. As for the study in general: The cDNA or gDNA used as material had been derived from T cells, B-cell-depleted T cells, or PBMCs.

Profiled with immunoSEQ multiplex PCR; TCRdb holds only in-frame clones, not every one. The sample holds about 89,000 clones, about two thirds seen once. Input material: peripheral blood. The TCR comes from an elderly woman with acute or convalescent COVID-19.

CDR3 loop: CASSPWDTLNYGYTF. The CDR3 DNA follows: TGTGCCAGCAGTCCATGGGACACCCTAAACTATGGCTACACCTTC. The chain combines TRBV27 with TRBJ1-2, with a weak D call TRBD1 (6 bases). Germline V CDR1 and CDR2: MNHEY, SMNVEV (reference sequence). The CDR3 sequence is 15 residues long. Trimming removed 5 bases at V and 2 bases at J, with 15 bases between.